This entry describes one T cell receptor beta chain. The CDR3 totals 15 residues. V lost 3 bases and J lost 1, with 9 bases in between. CDR1 MNHEY and CDR2 SMNVEV come from the germline V gene (reference sequence). In the study's own analysis: It was from reference gene primer amplification that nucleated cell counts were estimated. Data came from immunoSEQ multiplex PCR; TCRdb stores just in-frame clones and leaves some out. The DNA gave D and trimming, while V, J and clone size come from that table. The data hold under 150,000 clones, with about 87% observed a single time. These data come from a study of blood T cell repertoires in COVID-19. At the level of the study: The United States, Italy and Spain provided the acute and convalescent COVID-19 samples. Sources were T cells, B-cell-depleted T cells, or PBMCs; the material itself was cDNA or gDNA.

The receptor was derived from a woman aged 40 to 50 with acute or convalescent COVID-19. The sequencing sample was made of peripheral blood. The V and J genes are TRBV27 and TRBJ2-2; D perhaps matches TRBD1 (5 bases). In nucleotides, the CDR3 is TGTGCCAGCAGTTTGGGGCAGATGAACACCGGGGAGCTGTTTTTT. Protein: CASSLGQMNTGELFF.